This record looks at one T cell receptor beta chain sequence and its context. The clone's antigen remains unknown. No much larger clone is present one base from it, and per-base qualities are unavailable. The identical CDR3 is also encoded by other nucleotide sequences in the sample. These data belong to a study of cytomegalovirus exposure and HLA in healthy donors (dated by TCRdb to about 2017). Broadly, across the study: An earlier analysis of approximately 590 of the donors reported 250 to 350 Gb of sequence data and some 120 million unique TCR beta sequences from some 180 million T cells. About 280 gigabases of sequencing data and tens of millions of unique TCR sequences made up an early release that covered 500 to 700 HLA-typed donors. Of the 300 to 400 genotyped donors, roughly 80% fell in the genetic ancestry cluster associated with self-reported Caucasian donors. The study aimed to test whether signatures of past pathogen exposure could be identified by cataloging public T cell receptors. The study used immunosequencing to profile the T cell repertoires of 666 subjects and linked those repertoires to cytomegalovirus serostatus. Along with the approximately 650-subject first cohort, a separate validation cohort of approximately 110 different subjects was used. The study combined high-throughput TCR immunosequencing, statistical association of individual TCRs with disease status, and machine learning to predict cytomegalovirus infection status. In a later analysis, previously published TCR beta repertoires from 600 to 850 donors were re-analyzed and high-resolution HLA genotyping was added so that TCR occurrence patterns could be studied. The later analysis used no new phenotypic data to find candidate immune exposures, relying instead on TCR beta sequences and their occurrence across donors. An earlier analysis of around 580 of the donors used high-throughput TCR beta sequencing to judge whether each TCR beta V gene segment behaved as functional or pseudogenic. Donor age, sex, ethnicity and CMV serostatus were compiled together with the repertoire data. Genome-wide SNP genotypes for about three fifths of the roughly 700 donors were used in a later genetic analysis, which treated that subset as a discovery cohort. Every discovery cohort repertoire had been produced on one sequencing platform. Both class I and class II loci were covered by HLA typing, at four-digit resolution. Typing coverage differed by locus: A, B, C, DRB1 and DQB1 were typed in roughly 620-630 donors, DQA1 in about 510, DPA1 in 600 to 610, and DPB1 in 450 to 480. A few DR-DQ haplotypes were handled as single units for association and clustering because linkage in the cohort was strong. On average, over 200,000 unique TCR beta nucleotide sequences were sequenced per donor among 398 genotyped donors of the cohort, with about 17% of those sequences being non-productive.

Points the paper makes about the study in general: The cohort was sequenced for TCR beta chains only, and without alpha or paired-chain data the features that could be detected were limited. An association between a missense DCLRE1C variant and V-gene and J-gene trimming of TCR beta chains was found in a later genetic analysis and replicated in an independent cohort. Correlated functional status among segregating V segments might reflect linkage disequilibrium, but an unknown experimental factor could not be ruled out. A cluster of highly shared sequence variants was judged likely to be a technical artifact of the sequencing pipeline. When HLA alleles, especially DR and DQ, strongly co-occurred, TCR associations were difficult to assign to individual alleles. It was suggested by the authors that the approach could potentially be generalized to other disease states and immunological phenotypes. Compared with equally common non-associated chains, HLA-associated TCR beta chains in a later analysis were more clonally expanded and had lower generation probabilities. In a later genetic analysis, fewer N-insertions in productive TCRs were reported among donors in an Asian-associated ancestry cluster than the roughly 700-donor mean. In a later analysis, 16,951 TCR beta sequences were associated with specific HLA alleles at a false discovery rate of 0.05. According to a later analysis, parvovirus B19, influenza, CMV and Epstein-Barr virus appeared linked to several top co-occurrence clusters. An earlier analysis of 450 to 750 of the donors showed that most TCR beta V segments appeared in productive rearrangements either about 90% or about 30% of the time, which broadly matched IMGT annotations. The only immune exposure information available for the cohort was CMV serostatus. According to a later analysis, most CMV-associated TCR beta chains appeared to be HLA-restricted, and the HLA associations seemed to be driven largely by CMV exposure. Most TCR sequences were observed very rarely across donors, whereas some public TCRs were present in many individuals. The earlier analysis of 587 of the donors excluded approximately 17 rarely observed V segments, including chromosome 9 orphons, because counts were too low. Because HLA typing was missing for some donors at each locus, association tests included only the typed subset. The 87-base-pair reads could not distinguish some IMGT-functional V segments, including TRBV6-2 and TRBV6-3, so those segments were excluded. A later analysis found that TCR association rates varied across HLA loci, with DRB1 alleles showing the most associated TCRs and HLA-C alleles the fewest. The classifier was reported to diagnose cytomegalovirus status with high specificity and sensitivity in both the original and validation cohorts. In vitro tests confirmed that a few of the cytomegalovirus-associated TCR beta chains recognize cytomegalovirus antigens. Sequencing depth was assumed to be roughly uniform across donors in the presence/absence analyses, though that assumption may not hold. A further reported finding was that TCR beta sequences accurately predicted the HLA-A and HLA-B alleles for most subjects in the first cohort. In the study, 150 to 200 TCR beta chains were listed as associated with cytomegalovirus.

Libraries were prepared through the immunoSEQ multiplex PCR assay. The multiplex PCR relied on a mix of 60 forward primers for TCR Vbeta segments and 13 reverse primers for TCR Jbeta segments. Amplification of the CDR3 region of rearranged TCR beta genes was performed with a multiplex PCR assay on genomic DNA. The Illumina HiSeq System was used to sequence the amplified TCR beta libraries as 87-base-pair reads. The published analysis was carried out like this. In a later analysis, tens of millions of unique TCR beta chains were counted across the roughly 670 repertoires, and roughly 11 million of these chains were shared by at least two donors. To remove PCR and sequencing errors, raw reads were error-corrected and collapsed into unique sequences using a nearest-neighbor algorithm that merged closely related sequences. CDR3 sequences were aligned to IMGT reference sequences to assign V, D and J gene segments. For a sequence to be retained, a match of at least six nucleotides to both a V gene segment and a J gene segment was required. A rearrangement counted as productive if the CDR3 had no stop codons and remained in frame with V and J, and every other rearrangement counted as non-productive. Following IMGT convention, CDR3 was defined as the stretch from the second conserved V-encoded cysteine to the conserved J-encoded phenylalanine. Sequences without an unambiguous match to a single V gene segment were excluded from the earlier analysis of several hundred of the donors. In an earlier analysis of almost 600 of the donors, a V segment was called functional when productive rearrangements were above 56.7%, and segregating when the standard deviation between donors exceeded 5%. A statistical classification framework was built for diagnosing cytomegalovirus status from the catalog of TCR beta chain sequences. V and J gene assignment, in a later analysis, came from comparing TCR nucleotide sequences with IMGT/GENE-DB human TR gene sequences. A later analysis assigned CDR3 sequences and most-parsimonious VDJ recombination scenarios with the TCRdist pipeline. In a later analysis, each TCR beta chain was defined by its CDR3 amino acid sequence together with its V-gene family, and reads lacking a unique V-gene family were excluded. To address suspected cross-contamination and a sequencing artifact, a later analysis removed over 500 highly shared, low-generation-probability nucleotide sequences. For each public chain, a later analysis derived a clonal expansion index from normalized ranks of inferred template counts within each repertoire. In a later analysis, generation probabilities were computed using a VDJ recombination model fitted to out-of-frame rearrangements, and the results were checked against IGoR. A later analysis scored TCR-TCR, TCR-HLA and TCR-CMV co-occurrence with hypergeometric tests, applying a repertoire-size bias correction to TCR pairs. A later analysis estimated false discovery rates by permuting HLA or CMV assignments 20 times. A later analysis grouped co-occurring TCRs with DBSCAN, adding TCRdist sequence similarity when clustering within HLA-allele-positive subsets. Co-occurrence clustering excluded repertoires with fewer than 30,000 or more than 120,000 public chains, plus five with anomalous nucleotide sharing. The table was pulled from immuneACCESS by TCRdb, which kept in-frame rearrangements only. Such tables lose some clones; where checked, under half of the loss comes from unresolved V genes, and the rest has no known cause. V and J calls and clone size come straight from that table; D and trimming were deduced from the DNA. This sample is represented by 150,000 to 200,000 clones; roughly 80% of them were singletons. The ten largest clones represent about 7.7% of the sample.

Measured from the cysteine to the phenylalanine, the CDR3 is 14 residues long. Only the CDR3 region is kept as DNA, spanning 42 bases read in frame from base 1. According to the germline V gene, CDR1 reads SNHLY and CDR2 reads FYNNEI. The germline V end is reduced by 5 bases and the J end by 2 bases; junction bases left unmatched: 5. The cohort consisted of more than 650 healthy bone marrow donors. At the time of sampling, every cohort member was nominally healthy, though immune exposures that went unrecorded were likely present. The donor was CMV seropositive and belonged to the group of around 300 seropositive cohort members. Every donor gave a peripheral blood sample, and the peripheral blood mononuclear cells from that sample were used for TCR beta sequencing. Genomic DNA was extracted from the blood cell samples with the Qiagen DNeasy Blood Extraction Kit.

The sample consisted of PBMCs. The clonotype comes from a woman aged 35 to 49 in good health and CMV-seropositive. The chain joins TRBV2 to TRBJ1-2, with TRBD1 identical over 7 junction bases. The sequenced DNA is TGTGCCAGCAGTCGACAGGGCGGGAACTATGGCTACACCTTC. This sequence encodes CASSRQGGNYGYTF.